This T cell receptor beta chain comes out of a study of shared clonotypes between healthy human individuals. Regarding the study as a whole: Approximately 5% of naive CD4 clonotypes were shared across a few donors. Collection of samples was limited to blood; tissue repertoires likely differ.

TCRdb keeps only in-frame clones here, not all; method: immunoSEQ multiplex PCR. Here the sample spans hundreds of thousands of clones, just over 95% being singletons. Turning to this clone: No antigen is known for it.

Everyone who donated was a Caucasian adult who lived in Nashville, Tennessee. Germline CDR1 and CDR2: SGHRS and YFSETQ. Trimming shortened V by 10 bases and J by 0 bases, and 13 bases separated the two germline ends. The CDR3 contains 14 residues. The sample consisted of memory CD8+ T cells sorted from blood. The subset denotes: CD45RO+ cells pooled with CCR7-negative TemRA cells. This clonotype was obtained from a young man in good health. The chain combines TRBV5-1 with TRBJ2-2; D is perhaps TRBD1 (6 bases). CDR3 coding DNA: TGCGCCTGCCGGACAGATTCGAACACCGGGGAGCTGTTTTTT. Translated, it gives CACRTDSNTGELFF.